Reported below is one T cell receptor beta chain. This sample is part of a study of blood T cell repertoires in COVID-19. Cohort allocation depended upon clinical history that participants reported. Sequencing was performed with immunoSEQ multiplex PCR; in TCRdb, only in-frame clones are kept and a portion is missing. This sample has some 250,000 clones, with around nine tenths found just once. Germline lookup yields CDR1 SNHLY and CDR2 FYNNEI. The CDR3 covers 11 residues. Trimming cost V 3 bases and J 8 bases, with 2 bases left between them. The chain joins TRBV2 to TRBJ1-6; D gene uncertain. The source is a man in his forties who had recovered from COVID-19. Sequenced: PBMCs or T cells enriched from blood (not recorded which). CDR3 sequence reads: CASSDYSPLHF. The CDR3 DNA follows: TGTGCCAGCAGTGACTATTCACCCCTCCACTTT.